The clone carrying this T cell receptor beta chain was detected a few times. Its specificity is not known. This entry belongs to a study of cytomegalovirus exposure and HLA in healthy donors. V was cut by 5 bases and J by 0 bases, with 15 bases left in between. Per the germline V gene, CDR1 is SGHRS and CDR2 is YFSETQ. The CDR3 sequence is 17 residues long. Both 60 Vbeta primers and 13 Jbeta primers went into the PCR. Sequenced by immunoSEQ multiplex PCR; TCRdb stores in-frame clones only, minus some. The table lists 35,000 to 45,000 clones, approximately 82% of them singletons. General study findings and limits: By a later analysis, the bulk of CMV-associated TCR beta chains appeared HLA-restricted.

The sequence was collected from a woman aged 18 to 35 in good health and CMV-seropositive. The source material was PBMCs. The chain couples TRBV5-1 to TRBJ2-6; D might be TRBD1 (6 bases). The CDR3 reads CASRGPGHLSGANVLTF. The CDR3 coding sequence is TGCGCCAGCAGGGGACCGGGACACCTCTCTGGGGCCAACGTCCTGACTTTC.